The 19 T cell receptor beta chains reported below all come from one sample, sequenced in a study of T cell responses to AZD1222 COVID-19 vaccine. Method: immunoSEQ multiplex PCR; TCRdb's copy keeps in-frame clones and lacks some. The sample shows more than 85,000 clones, approximately 84% of them seen only once. This specimen was peripheral blood, taken 28 days after the second AZD1222 dose. These receptors all stem from an adult who received the AZD1222 COVID-19 vaccine.

The table lists this clone with a few counts. The chain is built from TRBV10-2 and TRBJ2-1; D ambiguous. The V end lost 2 bases, the J end lost 7 bases, and 12 bases lay between the germline ends. CDR3 length equals 14 residues. Germline values: CDR1 WSHSY, CDR2 SAAADI. CDR3 bases: TGCGCCAGCAGTGAGCTAAGCAAGAAGAATGAGCAGTTCTTC. Translation gives CASSELSKKNEQFF.

For this clone: The junction shows a germline mismatch at one end, possibly a read error. The V gene is TRBV5-1, the J gene TRBJ2-3; 8 bases match TRBD2. This CDR3 is 14 amino acids long. The germline V gene encodes CDR1 SGHRS and CDR2 YFSETQ. The CDR3 here is CARSGGGRSDTQYF. The CDR3 DNA reads as TGCGCCCGCAGCGGCGGGGGGAGGTCAGATACGCAGTATTTT.

V gene TRBV6-2 or TRBV6-3 combines with J gene TRBJ2-1; 13 nucleotides agree with TRBD2. The germline gives CDR1 MNHEY, CDR2 SVGEGT. The CDR3 is 16 residues long. V was clipped by 5 bases and J by 6 bases; unmatched bases: 7. For the CDR3, the DNA is TGTGCCAGCAGTGCCCCACTAGCGGGGGGGGCCAATGAGCAGTTCTTC. Amino acids: CASSAPLAGGANEQFF.

The chain has TRBV6-2 or TRBV6-3 and TRBJ2-5; possibly TRBD2 for D (5 bases). The V end was cut by 5 bases, the J end by 5 bases, with 12 bases between. The CDR3 has 13 amino acids. Germline lookup yields CDR1 MNHEY and CDR2 SVGEGT. Written as DNA, the CDR3 is TGTGCCAGCAGTCTCGCGGGTGCCGAGACCCAGTACTTC. Its translation: CASSLAGAETQYF.

The chain has TRBV9 and TRBJ1-2; D possibly corresponds to TRBD1 (6 bases). CDR3 length equals 17 residues. Trimming removed 0 bases from V and 0 bases from J, with 15 bases in between. CDR1 SGDLS and CDR2 YYNGEE come from the germline V gene. CDR3 sequence reads: CASSVGSGGRANYGYTF. Here the CDR3 DNA reads TGTGCCAGCAGCGTAGGTTCGGGGGGCAGAGCTAACTATGGCTACACCTTC.

The chain combines TRBV2 with TRBJ1-2; D ambiguous. CDR3 length: 14 residues. V lost 6 bases, J lost 4 bases, and 15 bases lay in between. CDR1 and CDR2 (germline): SNHLY, FYNNEI. DNA for the CDR3: TGTGCCAGCAGCGATAGCACGACACCCTATGGCTACACCTTC. It translates to CASSDSTTPYGYTF.

This sequence joins TRBV5-1 and TRBJ2-5; D gene ambiguous. V lost 4 bases, J lost 0 bases, and 13 bases lay in between. Germline CDR1 and CDR2: SGHRS and YFSETQ. This CDR3 has 15 residues. In DNA form, the CDR3 reads TGCGCCAGCAGCCCCTCCGGCGGCGACCAAGAGACCCAGTACTTC. Amino acid sequence: CASSPSGGDQETQYF. Drawing the rest from reference TRBV5-1 and TRBJ2-5, the complete variable domain is KAGVTQTPRYLIKTRGQQVTLSCSPISGHRSVSWYQQTPGQGLQFLFEYFSETQRNKGNFPGRFSGRQFSNSRSEMNVSTLELGDSALYLCASSPSGGDQETQYFGPGTRLLVL.

V gene TRBV9 combines with J gene TRBJ2-5; 9 nucleotides match TRBD2. The CDR3 length is 14 residues. Trimming at V came to 5 bases and at J to 5 bases, leaving 7 bases not matched to a gene. CDR1 and CDR2 (germline): SGDLS, YYNGEE. The CDR3, as DNA: TGTGCCAGCAGTAGTAGCGGGGGCCGGGAGACCCAGTACTTC. It translates to CASSSSGGRETQYF.

The rearrangement uses TRBV24-1 and TRBJ2-1, with D possibly being TRBD2 (5 bases). CDR1 and CDR2 from the germline V gene are KGHDR and SFDVKD. The CDR3 runs 13 residues. V lost 3 bases to trimming and J lost 9 bases, with 11 bases between them. The CDR3 here is CATSDVKAAEQFF. The CDR3 nucleotides are TGTGCCACCAGTGATGTGAAAGCGGCTGAGCAGTTCTTC.

J is TRBJ2-7 and V is TRBV20-1; 7 positions match TRBD1. Germline CDR1 is DFQATT and CDR2 is SNEGSKA (reference sequence). Trimming removed 6 bases from V and 5 bases from J; junction bases left unmatched: 4. CDR3 length: 11 residues. CDR3 sequence (DNA): TGCAGTGCACCCAGGGGGAACGAGCAGTACTTC. It codes for CSAPRGNEQYF.

This rearrangement joins TRBV6-2 or TRBV6-3 to TRBJ2-1; the match to TRBD2 covers 7 bases. The germline gives CDR1 MNHEY, CDR2 SVGEGT. The CDR3 loop spans 12 amino acids. The V and J ends lost 5 bases and 16 bases, in that order; junction bases with no gene match: 11. The CDR3 nucleotides are TGTGCCAGCAGTCCCGTCGGACTAGAAGAATTCTTC. Translation: CASSPVGLEEFF.

This clone was detected only a few times. The rearrangement joins TRBV11-1 to TRBJ1-1; D is undetermined. There are 16 residues in the CDR3. Trimming shortened V by 4 bases and J by 2 bases, and 17 bases separated the two germline ends. From germline, CDR1 is SGHAT and CDR2 FQDESV (reference sequence). In DNA, the CDR3 is TGTGCCAGCAGCTCTCAAGCCGGGGTAATAAACACTGAAGCTTTCTTT. Translated: CASSSQAGVINTEAFF.

V usage is TRBV4-3 and J usage is TRBJ2-7; no clear D gene. CDR1 is LGHNA and CDR2 is YSLEER in the germline V gene. Trimming stripped 0 bases from V and 1 base from J, with 16 bases between. This CDR3 spans 17 amino acids. The CDR3 protein is CASSQDLDPPASYEQYF. CDR3 DNA: TGCGCCAGCAGCCAAGACCTGGACCCTCCCGCATCCTACGAGCAGTACTTC.

This chain connects TRBV18 to TRBJ1-4; tentatively, D is TRBD1 (6 bases). V shed 3 bases and J shed 6 bases, with 14 bases lying between them. The CDR3 has 15 residues. Germline V lookup: CDR1 KGHSH, CDR2 LQKENI. The DNA of the CDR3 is TGTGCCAGCTCACCGGGACAACCCGGGGATGAAAAACTGTTTTTT. This translates into CASSPGQPGDEKLFF. Together with reference TRBV18 and TRBJ1-4, the CDR3 gives the full variable domain: NAGVMQNPRHLVRRRGQEARLRCSPMKGHSHVYWYRQLPEEGLKFMVYLQKENIIDESGMPKERFSAEFPKEGPSILRIQQVVRGDSAAYFCASSPGQPGDEKLFFGSGTQLSVL.

The chain employs TRBV2 and TRBJ1-2; D possibly corresponds to TRBD1 (5 bases). Germline-derived CDR1 and CDR2 are SNHLY and FYNNEI. The CDR3 is 15 residues long. Trimming left V 5 bases short and J 3 bases short, with 16 bases between. The CDR3 here is CASSTGTQKHYGYTF. DNA of the CDR3: TGTGCCAGCAGTACCGGGACCCAAAAGCACTATGGCTACACCTTC. The variable domain in full, with the rest retrieved from reference TRBV2 and TRBJ1-2, is EPEVTQTPSHQVTQMGQEVILRCVPISNHLYFYWYRQILGQKVEFLVSFYNNEISEKSEIFDDQFSVERPDGSNFTLKIRSTKLEDSAMYFCASSTGTQKHYGYTFGSGTRLTVV.

V is TRBV19 and J is TRBJ2-3; D remains unclear. This CDR3 spans 14 amino acids. The V end lost 5 bases, the J end lost 4 bases, and 13 bases lay between the germline ends. Germline CDR1 reads LNHDA; CDR2 reads SQIVND (reference sequence). The CDR3 DNA reads TGTGCCAGTAGTGTTCGCCTGGGTCCAGATACGCAGTATTTT. It specifies CASSVRLGPDTQYF.

This clone appeared a single time. CDR3: CASSYSTDRPYGYTF. Written as DNA, the CDR3 is TGTGCCAGCAGTTACTCGACGGACAGACCCTATGGCTACACCTTC. The V call is TRBV6-5, the J call TRBJ1-2; weak D call: TRBD1 (6 bases). Germline V gene sequence: CDR1 MNHEY, CDR2 SVGAGI. Trimming stripped 0 bases from V and 4 bases from J, with 12 bases between. The CDR3 has 15 amino acids.

The genes are TRBV4-1 and TRBJ2-1, with TRBD1 matching over 9 bases. CDR3 length equals 14 residues. The V and J ends lost 3 bases and 8 bases, in that order; junction bases with no gene match: 5. Germline CDR1 and CDR2: MGHRA and YSYEKL. The CDR3 nucleotides read TGCGCCAGCAGCCACGCACAGGGGGCCTATGAGCAGTTCTTC. Its protein is CASSHAQGAYEQFF.

The chain recombines TRBV5-1 with TRBJ1-4; TRBD1 aligns across 7 bases. The ends lost 4 bases at V and 8 bases at J; junction bases unmatched: 8. The length of the CDR3 is 14 residues. CDR1 and CDR2 (germline): SGHRS, YFSETQ. Written as DNA, the CDR3 is TGCGCCAGCAGCGGGCAGGGGGTCGGCGAAAAACTGTTTTTT. This gives the protein CASSGQGVGEKLFF.